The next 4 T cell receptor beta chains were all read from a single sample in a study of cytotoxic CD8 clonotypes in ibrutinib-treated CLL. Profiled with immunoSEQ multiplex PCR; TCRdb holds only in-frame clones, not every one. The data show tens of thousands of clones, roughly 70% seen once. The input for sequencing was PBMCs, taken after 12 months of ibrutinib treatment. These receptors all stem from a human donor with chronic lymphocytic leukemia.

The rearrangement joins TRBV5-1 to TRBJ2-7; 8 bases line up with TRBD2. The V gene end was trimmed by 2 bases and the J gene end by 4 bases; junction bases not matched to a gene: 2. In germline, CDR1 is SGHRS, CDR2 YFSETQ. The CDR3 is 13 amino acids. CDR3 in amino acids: CASSFTSGYEQYF. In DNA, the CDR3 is TGCGCCAGCAGCTTTACTAGCGGTTACGAGCAGTACTTC.

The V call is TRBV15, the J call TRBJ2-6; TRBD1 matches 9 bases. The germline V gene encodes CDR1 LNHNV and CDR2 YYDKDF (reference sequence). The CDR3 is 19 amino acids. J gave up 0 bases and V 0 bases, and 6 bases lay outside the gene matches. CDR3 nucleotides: TGTGCCACCAGCAGAGATTACGGGACAGGGAGCTCTGGGGCCAACGTCCTGACTTTC. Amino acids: CATSRDYGTGSSGANVLTF.

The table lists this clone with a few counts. The CDR3 spells CASSPTGYEQYF. CDR3 DNA: TGTGCCAGCAGCCCAACGGGGTACGAGCAGTACTTC. V gene TRBV14 combines with J gene TRBJ2-7, with D possibly being TRBD2 (5 bases). Trimming removed 4 bases from V and 4 bases from J, with 8 bases in between. This CDR3 contains 12 residues. The germline V gene has CDR1 SGHDN and CDR2 FVKESK.

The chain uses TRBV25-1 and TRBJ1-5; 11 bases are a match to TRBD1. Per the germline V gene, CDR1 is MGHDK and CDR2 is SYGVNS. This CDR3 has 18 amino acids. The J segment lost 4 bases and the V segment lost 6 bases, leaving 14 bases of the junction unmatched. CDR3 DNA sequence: TGTGCCAGCAGCCCCAATGAGGGGGACAGGGGGGTTAATCAGCCCCAGCATTTT. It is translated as CASSPNEGDRGVNQPQHF. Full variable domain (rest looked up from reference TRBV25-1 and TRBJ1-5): EADIYQTPRYLVIGTGKKITLECSQTMGHDKMYWYQQDPGMELHLIHYSYGVNSTEKGDLSSESTVSRIRTEHFPLTLESARPSHTSQYLCASSPNEGDRGVNQPQHFGDGTRLSIL.